Given below is one T cell receptor (beta chain) in context. In this sample, this clone turned up a few times. The specificity of this receptor is unknown. Qualities for individual bases were not recorded, and no much larger clone is one base off. This entry comes from a study of blood T cell repertoires in COVID-19 (dated by TCRdb to 2019 to 2021). With respect to the entire study: Collaborator samples came from the United States, Italy and Spain and covered acute and convalescent phases of COVID-19. A de-identified subject ID, COVID-19 status, age in years and sex were almost always included in the sample metadata. Deeply sampled blood TCRbeta repertoires from subjects exposed to, actively infected with, or recovered from COVID-19 were included in the dataset. Samples came from the ongoing ImmuneRACE study (first 160 participants) plus 1,254 subjects from 6 global collaborators. The material from the prospective study consisted of cDNA or gDNA derived from T cells, B-cell-depleted T cells, or PBMCs. The repertoires were released in a freely available public database intended as a resource for research on the immune response to SARS-CoV-2. Where HLA class I and class II types were available, the types were taken from metadata supplied by the sample provider, not from assay-based typing. General study outcomes and caveats: The amount of clinical and demographic metadata varied by source and participant and was provided uncurated.

Collaborating institutions collected whole blood in K2EDTA tubes following their own protocols. For TCRbeta analysis, collaborators shipped samples in one of three forms: frozen whole blood, isolated PBMCs, or DNA extracted from either of those sample types. TCRbeta CDR3 regions were amplified from genomic DNA using the immunoSEQ Assay, a bias-controlled multiplex PCR. The published analysis was carried out like this. Within the assay, amplification of reference gene primers was used to estimate how many nucleated cells each sample contained. To quantify the absolute abundance of each unique TCRbeta CDR3 rearrangement, sequence reads were collapsed and filtered. Productive Simpson clonality was computed per sample as the square root of Simpson's diversity index over productive rearrangements. Sourced from immuneACCESS, this table was stored by TCRdb with only in-frame sequences that have V and J called. A share of the clones is absent; for the studies checked, an unresolved V gene accounts for under half, and the remainder has no known explanation. Clone size and V and J calls were adopted from that table, with D and trimming inferred from the DNA. The sample table lists about 210,000 clones, approximately 82% of them with a count of one. Approximately 12% of the sample lies in the top ten.

At the junction V is shortened by 6 bases and J by 4 bases, with 15 bases in between. Spanning cysteine to phenylalanine, the CDR3 consists of 14 amino acids. Just CDR3 DNA is preserved here, 42 bases in frame from base 1. The germline V gene supplies CDR1 MNHEY and CDR2 SVGAGI. The sequence links TRBV6-5 to TRBJ1-2; possibly the D gene is TRBD1, per 6 matching bases. This clonotype was obtained from a woman aged 40 to 50 with acute or convalescent COVID-19. Sequenced material: peripheral blood. The DNA sequence is TGTGCCAGCAGCCAAAATCCAGGGGCCTATGGCTACACCTTC. This encodes CASSQNPGAYGYTF.